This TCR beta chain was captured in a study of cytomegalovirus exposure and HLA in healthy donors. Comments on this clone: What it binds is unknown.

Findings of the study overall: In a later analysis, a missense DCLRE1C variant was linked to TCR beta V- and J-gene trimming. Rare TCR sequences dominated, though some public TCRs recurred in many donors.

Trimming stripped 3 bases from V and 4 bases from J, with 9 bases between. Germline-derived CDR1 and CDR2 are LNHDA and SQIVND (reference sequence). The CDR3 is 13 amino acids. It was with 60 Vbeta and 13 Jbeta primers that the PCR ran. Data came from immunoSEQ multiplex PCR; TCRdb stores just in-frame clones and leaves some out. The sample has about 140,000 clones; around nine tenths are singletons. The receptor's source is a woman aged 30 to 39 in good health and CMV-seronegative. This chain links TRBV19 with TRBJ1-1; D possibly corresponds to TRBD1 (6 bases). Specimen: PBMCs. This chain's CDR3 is CASSIRGRTEAFF. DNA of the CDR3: TGTGCCAGTAGTATCAGGGGACGCACTGAAGCTTTCTTT.